The sequence of this T cell receptor beta chain was determined in a study of T cell changes during pregnancy in multiple sclerosis. Profiled with immunoSEQ multiplex PCR; TCRdb holds only in-frame clones, not every one. There are about 99,000 clones in the sample; 92% occur only once, and about 0.88% lies in the top ten. Germline V gene lookup returns CDR1 MNHEY and CDR2 SVGAGI. Trimming took off 4 bases at V and 9 bases at J, with 10 bases between the two ends. The CDR3 covers 12 residues. This clone was seen once. The sample was peripheral blood, taken after pregnancy. This chain connects TRBV6-5 to TRBJ2-1; possible D gene TRBD2, 5 bases. This TCR came from a female donor with multiple sclerosis, enrolled in a pregnancy study. In nucleotides, the CDR3 is TGTGCCAGCAGTTCCGGACTCGGTGAGCAGTTCTTC. Protein: CASSSGLGEQFF.